Shown below are 27 T cell receptor beta chains from a single sample sequenced in a study of control samples from healthy donors and cancer patients. The assay was immunoSEQ multiplex PCR, and TCRdb's table has in-frame clones only and misses some. The sample records over 100,000 clones, just under 95% being singletons. The sequenced sample was blood. Receptor source: a man in his late teens or twenties in good health.

This chain links TRBV5-4 with TRBJ1-6; no definite D call. The CDR3 is made up of 13 amino acids. The germline V gene encodes CDR1 SGHNT and CDR2 YYREEE (reference sequence). V was cut by 4 bases and J by 6 bases, with 8 bases left in between. CDR3 protein: CASSVGSNSPLHF. The DNA of the CDR3 is TGTGCCAGCAGCGTCGGTTCTAATTCACCCCTCCACTTT.

The chain has TRBV5-1 and TRBJ1-4, with D uncertain. Trimming left V 5 bases short and J 0 bases short, with 11 bases between. The CDR3 has 15 amino acids. The V gene's germline CDR1 is SGHRS and CDR2 YFSETQ. CDR3 region: CASRPTDATNEKLFF. The CDR3 coding sequence is TGCGCCAGCAGACCGACGGACGCAACTAATGAAAAACTGTTTTTT.

The gene calls are TRBV23-1 and TRBJ1-5; no definite D call. TRBV23-1 is known as an ORF, though its function is uncertain. Between the trimmed V and J ends, which lost 4 bases and 0 bases, there was a span of 16 bases. There are 17 residues in the CDR3. The CDR3 DNA reads as TGCGCCAGCAGTCCCGGCGATGTCGTCGATAGCAATCAGCCCCAGCATTTT. Translating it yields CASSPGDVVDSNQPQHF.

CDR3 coding DNA: TGTGCCAGCAGCCCCACCGGGCTTTCTACCATCTTTAATGAAAAACTGTTTTTT. Its translation is CASSPTGLSTIFNEKLFF. V gene TRBV9 combines with J gene TRBJ1-4; D not resolved. Trimming shortened V by 4 bases and J by 4 bases, and 23 bases separated the two germline ends. This CDR3 comprises 18 residues. The germline V gene encodes CDR1 SGDLS and CDR2 YYNGEE.

Points on this clone: The junction differs from germline at one of its ends, possibly a read error. J is TRBJ1-1 and V is TRBV29-1; D remains ambiguous. This CDR3 spans 13 amino acids. In germline, CDR1 is SQVTM, CDR2 ANQGSEA. The CDR3 is CSVEGRAADEAFF. Here the CDR3 DNA reads TGCAGCGTGGAAGGGCGGGCGGCCGATGAAGCTTTCTTT.

The genes are TRBV5-4 and TRBJ2-5; 8 bases match TRBD2. The ends lost 1 base at V and 5 bases at J; junction bases unmatched: 1. Germline values: CDR1 SGHNT, CDR2 YYREEE (reference sequence). There are 13 residues in the CDR3. The CDR3 region has the DNA TGTGCCAGCAGCTTGCGGGGGGGGGAGACCCAGTACTTC. Translating gives CASSLRGGETQYF.

The V gene is TRBV11-3, the J gene TRBJ2-3; possibly TRBD2 for D (5 bases). Germline CDR1 reads SGHNT; CDR2 reads YENEEA. V lost 6 bases and J lost 0, with 13 bases in between. This CDR3 has 15 amino acids. CDR3 amino acids: CASSLAPSSTDTQYF. The DNA of the CDR3 is TGTGCCAGCAGTCTAGCACCCTCTAGCACAGATACGCAGTATTTT.

Here the CDR3 DNA reads TGTGCCAGCAGCAAATCGGGACAGCCATATGGCTACACCTTC. Translation: CASSKSGQPYGYTF. The gene calls are TRBV21-1 and TRBJ1-2; TRBD1, the D gene given by the table, was not confirmed from the DNA. TRBV21-1 is annotated as a pseudogene. CDR3 size: 14 residues.

This chain uses TRBV3-1 (or the pseudogene TRBV3-2) with TRBJ2-7, with D perhaps matching TRBD1 or TRBD2 (5 bases each). There are 15 residues in the CDR3. Germline CDR1 and CDR2: LGHDT and YNNKEL (reference sequence). Deletions cut 6 bases from V and 3 bases from J, with 18 bases between. In DNA form, the CDR3 reads TGTGCCAGCAGTCGCATTGTGGGGGTTCTCTACGAGCAGTACTTC. It is translated as CASSRIVGVLYEQYF.

V usage is TRBV9 and J usage is TRBJ2-3, with D possibly matching TRBD1 (7 bases). This CDR3 has 17 residues. Germline V lookup: CDR1 SGDLS, CDR2 YYNGEE. With 0 bases removed from V and 6 bases from J, the gap between germline ends came to 20 bases. The CDR3, as DNA: TGTGCCAGCAGCGTAGCCCTTCTGGGCAGGGGGAGGGATACGCAGTATTTT. This translates into CASSVALLGRGRDTQYF.

The chain combines TRBV15 with TRBJ1-1, with 7 bases matching TRBD1. This CDR3 is 15 amino acids long. The germline gives CDR1 LNHNV, CDR2 YYDKDF (reference sequence). The J segment lost 5 bases and the V segment lost 3 bases, leaving 9 bases of the junction unmatched. CDR3 protein: CATSSREGAQTEAFF. In DNA, the CDR3 is TGTGCCACCAGCAGTAGGGAGGGGGCGCAAACTGAAGCTTTCTTT.

J is TRBJ1-2 and V is TRBV6-1; 9 bases are a match to TRBD1. Per germline, CDR1 MNHNS and CDR2 SASEGT. This CDR3 contains 17 residues. V shed 0 bases and J 4 bases; nucleotides not matched to a gene: 9. CDR3 DNA: TGTGCCAGCAGTGAAGCGGGGACAGGGCCTGACACCTATGGCTACACCTTC. Translation: CASSEAGTGPDTYGYTF.

CDR3 sequence (DNA): TGTGCCAGCAGCCAAGACCAAGAGACCCAGTACTTC. Translated: CASSQDQETQYF. The V and J genes are TRBV3-1 (or the pseudogene TRBV3-2) and TRBJ2-5; D gene uncertain. CDR3 length: 12 residues. V lost 0 bases and J lost 1, with 0 bases in between. CDR1 is LGHDT, CDR2 YNNKEL, per germline (reference sequence).

This chain links TRBV3-1 (or the pseudogene TRBV3-2) with TRBJ1-1, with a tentative D call TRBD1 (6 bases). The germline V gene has CDR1 LGHDT and CDR2 YNNKEL (reference sequence). V shed 2 bases and J shed 3 bases, with 10 bases lying between them. The CDR3 runs 14 residues. CDR3 sequence (DNA): TGTGCCAGCAGCCAAAGGGGGAGGTACACTGAAGCTTTCTTT. Translating it yields CASSQRGRYTEAFF.

The J gene is TRBJ1-6, the V gene TRBV5-4; possibly TRBD1 for D (6 bases). Trimming cost V 4 bases and J 4 bases, with 15 bases left between them. The germline CDR1 and CDR2 sequences are SGHNT and YYREEE (reference sequence). This CDR3 region has 16 residues. CDR3 region: CASSASGQSYNSPLHF. CDR3 DNA sequence: TGTGCCAGCAGCGCGAGTGGACAGTCGTATAATTCACCCCTCCACTTT.

J is TRBJ1-1 and V is TRBV7-2; TRBD1 matches at 9 bases. V gave up 2 bases and J gave up 5 bases; unmatched junction bases: 15. Germline CDR1 is SGHTA and CDR2 is FQGNSA. The CDR3 is 18 amino acids. CDR3 in amino acids: CASSLNQGATGGYTEAFF. In DNA, the CDR3 is TGTGCCAGCAGCTTAAACCAGGGGGCGACAGGGGGTTATACTGAAGCTTTCTTT.

The rearrangement links TRBV7-9 to TRBJ2-1; D is perhaps TRBD2 (6 bases). The CDR3 contains 14 residues. V was pared by 5 bases and J by 6 bases, with 14 bases between. CDR1 and CDR2 (germline): SEHNR, FQNEAQ (reference sequence). The CDR3 DNA sequence: TGTGCCAGCAGCCATATCAGGCGGGGCAATGAGCAGTTCTTC. The encoded protein is CASSHIRRGNEQFF.

In DNA, the CDR3 is TGTGCCAGCAGCTTAGGGACTAGCGGTTATAGCTCCTACAATGAGCAGTTCTTC. Its translation is CASSLGTSGYSSYNEQFF. V gene TRBV7-6 combines with J gene TRBJ2-1, with 10 bases aligning to TRBD2. The CDR3 loop spans 18 amino acids. The germline V gene encodes CDR1 SGHVS and CDR2 FNYEAQ. Trimming removed 1 base from V and 0 bases from J; junction bases left unmatched: 6.

The CDR3 protein is CASSPRGQGTDTQYF. In DNA form, the CDR3 reads TGTGCCAGCAGCCCTCGTGGGCAGGGAACAGATACGCAGTATTTT. The rearrangement uses TRBV5-4 and TRBJ2-3; tentatively, D is TRBD1 (5 bases). This CDR3 is 15 amino acids long. Germline CDR1 reads SGHNT; CDR2 reads YYREEE (reference sequence). V was shortened by 4 bases and J by 3 bases, with 15 bases between the two germline ends.

This clone was detected a few times. The CDR3 loop is CASSLGRPYNEQFF. The CDR3 DNA reads as TGTGCCAGCAGCTTAGGCCGTCCTTACAATGAGCAGTTCTTC. The J gene is TRBJ2-1, the V gene TRBV7-3; D not certain. CDR3 size: 14 residues. Trimming removed 2 bases at V and 4 bases at J, with 9 bases between. In germline, CDR1 is SGHTA, CDR2 FQGTGA. The entire variable domain, with the rest obtained from reference TRBV7-3 and TRBJ2-1, is as follows: GAGVSQTPSNKVTEKGKYVELRCDPISGHTALYWYRQSLGQGPEFLIYFQGTGAADDSGLPNDRFFAVRPEGSVSTLKIQRTERGDSAVYLCASSLGRPYNEQFFGPGTRLTVL.

The chain uses TRBV3-1 (or the pseudogene TRBV3-2) and TRBJ1-2, with D unresolved. The CDR3 is made up of 14 amino acids. The germline V gene encodes CDR1 LGHDT and CDR2 YNNKEL (reference sequence). Deletions cut 3 bases from V and 2 bases from J, with 10 bases between. CDR3: CASSHSNLNYGYTF. CDR3 bases: TGTGCCAGCAGCCACAGCAACTTAAACTATGGCTACACCTTC.

This sequence joins TRBV19 and TRBJ1-4, with unresolved D. Germline CDR1 LNHDA, CDR2 SQIVND (reference sequence). V was trimmed by 3 bases and J by 14 bases, leaving 13 bases between them. This CDR3 has 12 amino acids. CDR3 sequence (DNA): TGTGCCAGTAGTATGGGAGGAGGGAGGCTGTTTTTT. This gives the protein CASSMGGGRLFF. The full variable domain, in which reference TRBV19 and TRBJ1-4 provide the parts outside the CDR3, is DGGITQSPKYLFRKEGQNVTLSCEQNLNHDAMYWYRQDPGQGLRLIYYSQIVNDFQKGDIAEGYSVSREKKESFPLTVTSAQKNPTAFYLCASSMGGGRLFFGSGTQLSVL.

The chain joins TRBV18 to TRBJ1-5; possibly TRBD1 for D (5 bases). V dropped 2 bases and J dropped 7 bases, with 21 bases sitting between them. Germline loops: CDR1 KGHSH, CDR2 LQKENI. The CDR3 extends over 17 amino acids. CDR3 sequence: CASSPDYGGASDQPQHF. The CDR3 DNA sequence: TGTGCCAGCTCACCAGATTACGGCGGGGCATCGGACCAGCCCCAGCATTTT.

The rearrangement links TRBV12-3 or TRBV12-4 to TRBJ1-2; D might be TRBD1 (5 bases). V gave up 5 bases and J gave up 6 bases, with 10 bases separating them. This CDR3 comprises 12 residues. The DNA for the CDR3 is TGTGCCAGCAGTCGGGACGGAGATGGCTACACCTTC. This translates into CASSRDGDGYTF.

The V and J genes are TRBV5-4 and TRBJ1-1, with 8 positions matching TRBD1. Trimming at V came to 0 bases and at J to 0 bases, leaving 4 bases not matched to a gene. Per the germline V gene, CDR1 is SGHNT and CDR2 is YYREEE (reference sequence). CDR3 length equals 16 residues. The CDR3 sequence: CASSLVPGQVNTEAFF. The CDR3 region has the DNA TGTGCCAGCAGCTTGGTACCGGGACAGGTGAACACTGAAGCTTTCTTT. Full variable domain (rest looked up from reference TRBV5-4 and TRBJ1-1): ETGVTQSPTHLIKTRGQQVTLRCSSQSGHNTVSWYQQALGQGPQFIFQYYREEENGRGNFPPRFSGLQFPNYSSELNVNALELDDSALYLCASSLVPGQVNTEAFFGQGTRLTVV.

The chain is built from TRBV30 and TRBJ2-7; 8 bases agree with TRBD2. CDR3 size: 14 residues. Germline CDR1 GTSNPN, CDR2 SVGIG (reference sequence). The J segment lost 4 bases and the V segment lost 4 bases, leaving 9 bases of the junction unmatched. Written as DNA, the CDR3 is TGTGCCTGGAAACCCGCCGGGACTAGTTACGAGCAGTACTTC. This codes for CAWKPAGTSYEQYF.

In its sample, this clone was seen once. The chain links TRBV2 to TRBJ2-7; TRBD1 matches at 9 bases. The CDR3 covers 14 residues. V trimming: 5 bases; J trimming: 6 bases; junction bases outside the gene matches: 8. Germline values: CDR1 SNHLY, CDR2 FYNNEI. CDR3 amino acids: CASSWTGDSLEQYF. The CDR3 DNA is TGTGCCAGCAGTTGGACAGGGGATTCGCTCGAGCAGTACTTC.